A single sample is the source of the 20 T cell receptor beta chains below, sequenced in a study of Ad26.COV2.S vaccination and SARS-CoV-2 variants (dated by TCRdb to the early 2020s). The treatment or condition label for this specimen denotes: around 19 received Ad26.COV2.S at low or high dose, single or two shots; 5 received placebo; per-sample allocation not given. For vaccine and placebo recipients, repertoires were sequenced using samples collected on day 63 after the first injection. Libraries were made using the immunoSEQ multiplex PCR assay. The source is immuneACCESS, and TCRdb retained only in-frame sequences with V and J called. Part of the clones is not carried over; for the studies checked, unresolved V genes explain less than half of this, and the remainder is unexplained. In this sample the table shows over 400,000 clones, about 90% of which occur a single time. About 4.5% of the sample is taken by the ten largest.

This specimen was peripheral blood, taken in a trial of Ad26.COV2.S vaccine versus placebo. The receptors here all came from a person between 18 and 60 years old who received the Ad26.COV2.S COVID-19 vaccine or a placebo.

This sequence joins TRBV2 and TRBJ2-7; TRBD2 matches at 8 bases. There are 14 residues in the CDR3. Looked up from germline, CDR1 is SNHLY and CDR2 is FYNNEI. J was trimmed by 5 bases and V by 6 bases; bases with no gene match: 9. This chain's CDR3 is CASSRVRREDEQYF. The CDR3 region has the DNA TGTGCCAGCAGCCGCGTGCGGCGGGAGGACGAGCAGTACTTC.

J is TRBJ1-5 and V is TRBV6-1; tentatively, D is TRBD1 (6 bases). Germline V lookup: CDR1 MNHNS, CDR2 SASEGT. V lost 2 bases and J 7 bases, leaving 12 bases between the germline ends. The CDR3 spans 14 residues. This CDR3 is CASSEQGRRQPQHF. CDR3 DNA: TGTGCCAGCAGTGAACAGGGGAGGAGACAGCCCCAGCATTTT.

The gene calls are TRBV7-6 and TRBJ2-1; TRBD2 matches at 7 bases. With 2 bases clipped from V and 8 bases from J, the junction kept 12 bases outside the gene matches. The germline CDR1 and CDR2 sequences are SGHVS and FNYEAQ. The CDR3 contains 16 residues. The CDR3 loop is CASSLTPRERGDEQFF. In DNA form, the CDR3 reads TGTGCCAGCAGCTTAACCCCGCGGGAGAGAGGGGATGAGCAGTTCTTC.

This clone was observed a single time. V is TRBV5-1 and J is TRBJ2-7; the match to TRBD1 covers 10 bases. The ends lost 0 bases at V and 3 bases at J; junction bases unmatched: 6. Germline V gene lookup returns CDR1 SGHRS and CDR2 YFSETQ. The CDR3 consists of 16 residues. The CDR3 region is CASSLAATGGGYEQYF. CDR3 coding DNA: TGCGCCAGCAGCTTGGCCGCGACAGGGGGCGGCTACGAGCAGTACTTC. Drawing the rest from reference TRBV5-1 and TRBJ2-7, the complete variable domain is KAGVTQTPRYLIKTRGQQVTLSCSPISGHRSVSWYQQTPGQGLQFLFEYFSETQRNKGNFPGRFSGRQFSNSRSEMNVSTLELGDSALYLCASSLAATGGGYEQYFGPGTRLTVT.

The chain uses TRBV2 and TRBJ2-6; D call uncertain. The CDR3 spans 15 residues. Looked up from germline, CDR1 is SNHLY and CDR2 is FYNNEI. Trimming took 5 bases from V and 0 from J, leaving 8 bases between them. The DNA of the CDR3 is TGTGCCAGCAGTACAGATTACTCTGGGGCCAACGTCCTGACTTTC. It translates to CASSTDYSGANVLTF.

The chain links TRBV5-6 to TRBJ2-3, with 8 bases that match TRBD2. CDR1 is SGHDT, CDR2 YYEEEE, per germline. The CDR3 consists of 13 residues. The J segment lost 4 bases and the V segment lost 3 bases, leaving 1 base of the junction unmatched. The CDR3 nucleotides read TGTGCCAGCAGCTCGGGGGGGCCAGATACGCAGTATTTT. It yields the protein CASSSGGPDTQYF.

The rearrangement joins TRBV14 to TRBJ1-1; no clear D. The germline V gene has CDR1 SGHDN and CDR2 FVKESK. CDR3 size: 15 residues. V was pared by 0 bases and J by 0 bases, with 8 bases between. In DNA form, the CDR3 reads TGTGCCAGCAGCCAAGAATATGCCGTGAACACTGAAGCTTTCTTT. Translated: CASSQEYAVNTEAFF.

This clone appeared once. This chain joins TRBV29-1 and TRBJ2-7; 11 bases match TRBD2. Losses at the gene ends were 4 bases for V and 2 bases for J; bases not matched to a gene: 4. Germline V CDR1 and CDR2: SQVTM, ANQGSEA. The CDR3 consists of 14 residues. CDR3 sequence: CSVALAGAAYEQYF. DNA for the CDR3: TGCAGCGTTGCACTAGCGGGGGCAGCCTACGAGCAGTACTTC.

The rearrangement joins TRBV12-3 or TRBV12-4 to TRBJ2-3; D gene unclear. Deletions cut 5 bases from V and 7 bases from J, with 7 bases between. The CDR3 is made up of 11 amino acids. The CDR3 loop is CASSVRNTQYF. CDR3 nucleotides: TGTGCCAGCAGTGTCAGGAATACGCAGTATTTT.

The chain has TRBV6-5 and TRBJ1-6, with TRBD1 matching 8 bases. This CDR3 is built from 13 residues. CDR1 and CDR2 (germline): MNHEY, SVGAGI. Trimming removed 6 bases from V and 7 bases from J; junction bases left unmatched: 2. The CDR3 bases are TGTGCCAGCAGAACAGGGGGAAATTCACCCCTCCACTTT. It translates to CASRTGGNSPLHF.

This clone was recorded once. This rearrangement joins TRBV9 to TRBJ2-2; 7 nucleotides match TRBD1. CDR1 is SGDLS, CDR2 YYNGEE, per germline. This CDR3 region has 13 residues. V was pared by 3 bases and J by 6 bases, with 2 bases of the junction left unmatched. CDR3 loop: CASSADRPGELFF. The CDR3 DNA reads as TGTGCCAGCAGCGCGGACAGGCCCGGGGAGCTGTTTTTT. Full variable domain (outside the CDR3, taken from reference TRBV9 and TRBJ2-2): DSGVTQTPKHLITATGQRVTLRCSPRSGDLSVYWYQQSLDQGLQFLIQYYNGEERAKGNILERFSAQQFPDLHSELNLSSLELGDSALYFCASSADRPGELFFGEGSRLTVL.

CDR3 DNA: TGTGCCAGCAGTGCGGGACAGGGGATTTCCTACGAGCAGTACTTC. It codes for CASSAGQGISYEQYF. The gene calls are TRBV28 and TRBJ2-7; TRBD1 matches 10 bases. V trimming: 5 bases; J trimming: 1 base; junction bases outside the gene matches: 5. Germline V lookup: CDR1 MDHEN, CDR2 SYDVKM. The CDR3 has 15 amino acids.

The count of this clone is one. The rearrangement links TRBV9 to TRBJ1-4; 8 nucleotides line up with TRBD1. V shed 4 bases and J 8 bases; nucleotides not matched to a gene: 13. The CDR3 totals 16 residues. Germline values: CDR1 SGDLS, CDR2 YYNGEE. The CDR3 region is CASSNGQGNTDEKLFF. In DNA form, the CDR3 reads TGTGCCAGCAGCAACGGACAGGGAAATACGGACGAAAAACTGTTTTTT.

V gene TRBV5-1 combines with J gene TRBJ1-1, with D possibly being TRBD1 (5 bases). The CDR3 spans 15 residues. In germline, CDR1 is SGHRS, CDR2 YFSETQ. Between the trimmed V and J ends, which lost 0 bases and 8 bases, there was a span of 17 bases. In nucleotides, the CDR3 is TGCGCCAGCAGCTTGGGCGTATTCAGGGAAGAGGAAGCTTTCTTT. Protein product: CASSLGVFREEEAFF. Supplemented by reference TRBV5-1 and TRBJ1-1, the full variable domain reads KAGVTQTPRYLIKTRGQQVTLSCSPISGHRSVSWYQQTPGQGLQFLFEYFSETQRNKGNFPGRFSGRQFSNSRSEMNVSTLELGDSALYLCASSLGVFREEEAFFGQGTRLTVV.

V usage is TRBV7-2 and J usage is TRBJ2-3, with D maybe TRBD2 (6 bases). V was pared by 3 bases and J by 2 bases, with 12 bases between. CDR3 length: 15 amino acids. From germline, CDR1 is SGHTA and CDR2 FQGNSA. The DNA for the CDR3 is TGTGCCAGCAGCTTGTCTAGCGCATACACAGATACGCAGTATTTT. Protein product: CASSLSSAYTDTQYF.

As regards this clone: Mismatch with germline at one junction end may stem from a read error. V and J are TRBV7-3 and TRBJ2-6, with D perhaps given as TRBD1 or TRBD2 (5 bases each). CDR1 and CDR2 from the germline V gene are SGHTA and FQGTGA. The CDR3 extends over 12 amino acids. The CDR3 DNA sequence: TGTGCCAGCAGCTTCGGGGCCGACGTCCTGACTTTC. It translates to CASSFGADVLTF.

The chain links TRBV4-3 to TRBJ1-6; no definite D call. CDR1 LGHNA and CDR2 YSLEER come from the germline V gene. Trimming pared 0 bases from V and 3 bases from J, leaving 12 bases between. The CDR3 extends over 17 amino acids. Here the CDR3 reads CASSQDPSELYNSPLHF. Here the CDR3 DNA reads TGCGCCAGCAGCCAAGATCCCTCAGAACTCTATAATTCACCCCTCCACTTT.

In DNA form, the CDR3 reads TGTGCCAGAAGCCCGGGACTAAAGGGGTGCGATGAGCAGTTCTTC. As protein: CARSPGLKGCDEQFF. The rearrangement uses TRBV5-3 and TRBJ2-1; TRBD2 matches at 7 bases. TRBV5-3 is treated as an ORF (open reading frame) with a function not yet certain. Trimming removed 4 bases from V and 8 bases from J; junction bases left unmatched: 12. The CDR3 extends over 15 amino acids.

This clone has only a few counts. V and J are TRBV7-3 and TRBJ2-2; possibly TRBD2 for D (6 bases). The V gene lost 3 bases and the J gene lost 6 bases, with 11 bases spanning the gap. The CDR3 spans 14 residues. Germline V gives CDR1 SGHTA, CDR2 FQGTGA. CDR3 protein: CASSLTSTSGELFF. As DNA, the CDR3 is TGTGCCAGCAGCTTGACTAGTACGTCCGGGGAGCTGTTTTTT.

This sequence joins TRBV12-3 or TRBV12-4 and TRBJ2-1; TRBD2 aligns across 7 bases. The CDR3 spans 11 residues. V shed 6 bases and J 12 bases; nucleotides not matched to a gene: 5. The CDR3 bases are TGTGCCAGCAGGGCCGGGACTACGCAGTTCTTC. Translated: CASRAGTTQFF.